Sequencing of this T cell receptor (beta chain) was carried out in a study of Ad26.COV2.S vaccination and SARS-CoV-2 variants (dated by TCRdb to about 2021). Broadly, across the study: Vaccine-arm donors came from COV1001, a multicentre, randomized, double-blind, placebo-controlled phase I-IIa trial of Ad26.COV2.S in healthy adults. Participants in the trial were split at random into five groups of five each, receiving low-dose or high-dose Ad26.COV2.S once or twice, or else placebo on both occasions. Investigators remained blinded to trial group allocation during experiments and outcome assessment. The specificity and breadth of SARS-CoV-2-reactive T cell receptors after Ad26.COV2.S vaccination were assessed by TCRbeta repertoire sequencing. A total of some 30 samples were included in the TCR-sequenced set, comprising 19 Ad26.COV2.S vaccine recipients, 5 placebo recipients and 8 SARS-CoV-2 convalescent individuals. Ad26.COV2.S was given intramuscularly at 5x10^10 or 1x10^11 viral particles, as a single shot or as two shots 56 days apart.

Interpreted using the paper, the treatment or condition label stands for: about 20 received Ad26.COV2.S at low or high dose, single or two shots; 5 received placebo; per-sample allocation not given. For vaccine and placebo recipients, the sequenced repertoires came from samples collected on day 63 after the first injection. In Cohort 1b, about 27 adults aged 18-55 years were enrolled at a single site in Boston, USA, between 29 July and 7 August 2020. Ad26.COV2.S was a replication-incompetent adenovirus type 26 vector that expressed a prefusion-stabilized SARS-CoV-2 spike protein derived from the original Wuhan strain. V loses 3 bases of germline sequence and J loses 0 bases, and the interval between the two ends is 11 bases. The CDR3 spans 15 residues, from the cysteine through the phenylalanine. CDR3 DNA only is kept here, 45 bases in frame from base 1. Looking up the germline V gene (reference sequence) yields CDR1 LGHDT and CDR2 YNNKEL.

A remark on this clone: The antigen this receptor binds is unknown. There are no base qualities to consult, and no much larger clone falls within one base.

TCRbeta CDR3 regions were sequenced with the immunoSEQ Assay. After extraction, genomic DNA underwent amplification by bias-controlled multiplex PCR, followed by high-throughput sequencing. For the original study's pipeline: To quantify the absolute abundance of every unique TCRbeta CDR3 region, sequences were collapsed and filtered. Usable DNA was measured by amplifying reference genes present in all nucleated cells, and TCRbeta template counts were normalized to that usable DNA to estimate T cell fraction. Repertoire TCRs were annotated as SARS-CoV-2-specific by exact matching of V gene, CDR3 amino acid sequence and J gene to a known reactive TCR set. The reference SARS-CoV-2 TCR set was obtained from MIRA and was filtered for enrichment in COVID-19-positive ImmuneCODE repertoires, whereby public or cross-reactive TCRs were removed. Using the MIRA antigens, annotated TCRs were further analysed by specific ORF or by position within an ORF. Breadth was defined as annotated unique rearrangements over total unique productive rearrangements; depth was the summed frequency of those rearrangements. Two-sided Wilcoxon rank-sum tests were used to compare TCR breadth between groups. TCRdb provides this immuneACCESS table in a form limited to in-frame rearrangements. Some clones are lacking; in checked studies, under half of them reflect an unresolved V gene, and why the rest are absent is not known. V and J calls and clone size are those listed in that table; D and trimming were worked out from the DNA. The sample table records a few hundred thousand clones; 90% of these occur just once. Jointly, the top ten make up about 5.4% of the sample.

Study-wide conclusions, independent of this receptor: After vaccination, substantial breadth of spike-specific CD8+ and CD4+ T cell responses was reported. Comparing responses between vaccine doses or regimens was not something the study was powered to do. The authors noted that the TCR breadth and depth analyses may have underestimated total T cell responses. Compared with placebo recipients, Ad26.COV2.S recipients showed higher spike-specific TCR breadth (P = 0.0014). Vaccine and placebo recipients had similar non-spike TCR breadth, a finding consistent with the vaccine containing only spike.

This specimen was peripheral blood, taken in a trial of Ad26.COV2.S vaccine versus placebo. The V and J segments used are TRBV3-1 (or the pseudogene TRBV3-2) and TRBJ1-2; the best D guess is TRBD1, with 6 bases matching. The TCR was taken from a person aged 18-65 years who received the Ad26.COV2.S COVID-19 vaccine or a placebo. The DNA reads TGTGCCAGCAGCCATGCAGACAGGTCTAACTATGGCTACACCTTC. Its translation reads: CASSHADRSNYGYTF.